One and the same sample provided the 11 T cell receptor beta chains below, sequenced in a study of regulatory T cells in long-lasting Graves disease. Sample time point: newly diagnosed GD, antithyroid drugs for less than 3 months. From PBMCs, RNA was extracted and then used to make the TCR library. TCR beta libraries were built with iRepertoire HTBI primers and Arm-PCR of CDR3 regions. MiXCR, run by TCRdb on the multiplex PCR reads, gives a single entry per CDR3 protein. The table has around 420,000 distinct CDR3 sequences, about 15% seen once. This sample was shared with a second study, whose subject was T cells in Graves' hyperthyroidism and ophthalmopathy.

This sample comprised peripheral blood mononuclear cells (PBMCs), obtained at new diagnosis, from a patient treated with antithyroid drugs. These receptor sequences come from a woman aged 35 to 49 with Graves disease.

This clonotype was recorded many times. This rearrangement joins TRBV2 to TRBJ1-2; a weak D match, TRBD1 (6 bases). V shed 3 bases and J shed 5 bases, with 10 bases lying between them. Germline lookup yields CDR1 SNHLY and CDR2 FYNNEI. The CDR3 has 13 amino acids. Here the CDR3 DNA reads TGTGCCAGCAGTGACGGTACAGGGTATGGCTACACCTTC. Translated, it gives CASSDGTGYGYTF.

There are many counts of this clonotype. The rearrangement uses TRBV9 and TRBJ2-7; 10 bases line up with TRBD2. Germline V CDR1 and CDR2: SGDLS, YYNGEE. After removal of 6 bases from V and 5 bases from J, the junction contained 14 bases not matched to a gene. This CDR3 spans 16 amino acids. CDR3 DNA: TGTGCCAGCAAGGCTAGCGGGAGTCAGGGGGGTGACGAGCAGTACTTC. Translated, it gives CASKASGSQGGDEQYF.

The chain employs TRBV15 and TRBJ2-1, with D uncertain. The length of the CDR3 is 15 residues. V gave up 3 bases and J gave up 4 bases, with 13 bases separating them. Germline V gene lookup returns CDR1 LNHNV and CDR2 YYDKDF (reference sequence). CDR3 in DNA: TGTGCCACCAGCAGGGGAAGAGGTACATACAATGAGCAGTTCTTC. Encoded protein: CATSRGRGTYNEQFF.

The chain uses TRBV18 and TRBJ1-3; maybe TRBD1 (5 bases). CDR1 is KGHSH and CDR2 is LQKENI in the germline V gene. The CDR3 totals 15 residues. The germline V and J ends were trimmed by 5 bases and 0 bases, with 11 bases remaining between them. The CDR3 DNA is TGTGCCAGCTCATATGGACAAGACTCTGGAAACACCATATATTTT. Amino acid sequence: CASSYGQDSGNTIYF. Complete variable domain (other parts from reference TRBV18 and TRBJ1-3): NAGVMQNPRHLVRRRGQEARLRCSPMKGHSHVYWYRQLPEEGLKFMVYLQKENIIDESGMPKERFSAEFPKEGPSILRIQQVVRGDSAAYFCASSYGQDSGNTIYFGEGSWLTVV.

In this sample, this clonotype turned up many times. The rearrangement uses TRBV20-1 and TRBJ2-3, with D unclear. The V end was cut by 2 bases, the J end by 4 bases, with 7 bases between. This CDR3 region has 12 residues. Germline CDR1 DFQATT, CDR2 SNEGSKA (reference sequence). CDR3: CSARQDSDTQYF. The DNA of the CDR3 is TGCAGTGCTAGACAGGATTCAGATACGCAGTATTTT.

A few counts support this clonotype. The rearrangement joins TRBV30 to TRBJ1-2; tentative D call: TRBD1 (5 bases). Per the germline V gene, CDR1 is GTSNPN and CDR2 is SVGIG (reference sequence). Trimming cost V 2 bases and J 4 bases, with 14 bases left between them. The CDR3 extends over 14 amino acids. The CDR3 nucleotides are TGTGCCTGGAGTTATCGGTCGGGGCTCTATGGCTACACCTTC. Its protein product is CAWSYRSGLYGYTF.

This clonotype was recorded many times. The chain couples TRBV28 to TRBJ2-5; unclear D gene. The CDR3 consists of 16 residues. Deletions cut 5 bases from V and 5 bases from J, with 21 bases between. Germline V gene data show CDR1 as MDHEN and CDR2 as SYDVKM. CDR3 protein: CASSPIFSGLEETQYF. CDR3 nucleotide sequence: TGTGCCAGCAGTCCGATATTCTCGGGCCTAGAGGAGACCCAGTACTTC.

This clonotype was seen many times. J is TRBJ2-1 and V is TRBV11-3, with D possibly matching TRBD2 (6 bases). CDR3 length: 14 residues. CDR1 SGHNT and CDR2 YENEEA come from the germline V gene. The germline V and J ends were trimmed by 7 bases and 0 bases, with 10 bases remaining between them. The CDR3 loop is CASTMTSSYNEQFF. The CDR3 DNA reads as TGTGCCAGCACGATGACTAGCTCCTACAATGAGCAGTTCTTC.

This clonotype occurred many times. The chain carries TRBV30 and TRBJ1-6; D unclear. The CDR3 covers 13 residues. CDR1 is GTSNPN, CDR2 SVGIG, per germline (reference sequence). V lost 3 bases, J lost 8 bases, and 11 bases lay in between. CDR3 nucleotides: TGTGCCTGGAGCACGGCTCTGGATTCACCCCTCCACTTT. Residues: CAWSTALDSPLHF.

The J gene is TRBJ2-1, the V gene TRBV14; no definite D call. The CDR3 is 13 residues long. Germline-derived CDR1 and CDR2 are SGHDN and FVKESK. V shed 4 bases and J shed 3 bases, with 7 bases lying between them. The DNA of the CDR3 is TGTGCCAGCAGCCCTGGGATCTACAATGAGCAGTTCTTC. As protein: CASSPGIYNEQFF. Using reference TRBV14 and TRBJ2-1 for the parts outside the CDR3, the full variable domain is EAGVTQFPSHSVIEKGQTVTLRCDPISGHDNLYWYRRVMGKEIKFLLHFVKESKQDESGMPNNRFLAERTGGTYSTLKVQPAELEDSGVYFCASSPGIYNEQFFGPGTRLTVL.

This clonotype turned up a few times. This sequence joins TRBV20-1 and TRBJ2-1; 7 bases fit TRBD2. The germline CDR1 and CDR2 sequences are DFQATT and SNEGSKA (reference sequence). The CDR3 covers 15 residues. The J segment lost 2 bases and the V segment lost 4 bases, leaving 8 bases of the junction unmatched. CDR3 bases: TGCAGTGCTACCGCTAGCGGATCAACCTACAATGAGCAGTTCTTC. Protein product: CSATASGSTYNEQFF.